The present T cell receptor (beta chain) was sequenced within a study of breast tumors, draining lymph nodes, adjacent tissues. In its sample, this clonotype was seen a few times. Trimming took off 4 bases at V and 0 bases at J, with 12 bases between the two ends. The CDR3 is made up of 15 amino acids. The germline CDR1 and CDR2 sequences are SNHLY and FYNNEI. Breast cancer patients provided tissue from their axillary draining lymph nodes. TCRdb reanalysed the multiplex PCR reads using MiXCR and keeps one entry per CDR3 protein. The sample has some 120,000 distinct CDR3 sequences; approximately 20% are singletons.

The sequence was collected from a female donor with breast cancer. Some clones in this sample may be carry-over from other donors' samples. Sequencing was done on a sample of axillary lymph node tissue. The chain is built from TRBV2 and TRBJ1-1; possible D gene TRBD1, 5 bases. The chain's CDR3 is CASSGDLAMNTEAFF. CDR3 DNA: TGTGCCAGCAGTGGGGACCTTGCCATGAACACTGAAGCTTTCTTT.